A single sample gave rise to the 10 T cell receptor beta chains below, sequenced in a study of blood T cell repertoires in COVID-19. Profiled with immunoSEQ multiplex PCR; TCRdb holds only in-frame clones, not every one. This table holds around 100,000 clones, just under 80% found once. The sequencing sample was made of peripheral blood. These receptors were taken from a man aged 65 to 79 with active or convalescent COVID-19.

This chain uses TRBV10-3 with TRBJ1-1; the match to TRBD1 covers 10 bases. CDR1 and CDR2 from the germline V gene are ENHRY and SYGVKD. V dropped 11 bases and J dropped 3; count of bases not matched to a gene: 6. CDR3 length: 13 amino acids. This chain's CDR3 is CASRTGGYTEAFF. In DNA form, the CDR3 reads TGTGCCTCCCGGACAGGGGGGTACACTGAAGCTTTCTTT.

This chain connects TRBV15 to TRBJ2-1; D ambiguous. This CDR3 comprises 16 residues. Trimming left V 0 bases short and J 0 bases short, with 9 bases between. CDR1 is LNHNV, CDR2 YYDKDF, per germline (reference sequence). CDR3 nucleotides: TGTGCCACCAGCAGAGAGCGAGCGCGCTCCTACAATGAGCAGTTCTTC. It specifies CATSRERARSYNEQFF.

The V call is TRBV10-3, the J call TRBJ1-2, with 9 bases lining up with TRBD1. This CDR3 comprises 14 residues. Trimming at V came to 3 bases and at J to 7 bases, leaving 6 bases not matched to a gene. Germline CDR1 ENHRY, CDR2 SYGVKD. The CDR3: CAISEQGALGGYTF. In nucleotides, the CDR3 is TGTGCCATCAGTGAACAGGGGGCATTAGGTGGCTACACCTTC.

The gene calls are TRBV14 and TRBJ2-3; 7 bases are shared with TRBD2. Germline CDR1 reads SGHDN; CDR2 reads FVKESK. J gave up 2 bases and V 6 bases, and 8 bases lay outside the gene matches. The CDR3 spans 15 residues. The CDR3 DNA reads TGTGCCAGCAGTCCAAGGGACTACAACACAGATACGCAGTATTTT. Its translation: CASSPRDYNTDTQYF.

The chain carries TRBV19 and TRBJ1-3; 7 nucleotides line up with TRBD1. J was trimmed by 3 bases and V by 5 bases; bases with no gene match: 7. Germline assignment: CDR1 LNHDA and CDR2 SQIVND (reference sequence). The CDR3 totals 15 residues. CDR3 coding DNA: TGTGCCAGTAGTTCCGGGACAGCTGGTGGAAACACCATATATTTT. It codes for CASSSGTAGGNTIYF.

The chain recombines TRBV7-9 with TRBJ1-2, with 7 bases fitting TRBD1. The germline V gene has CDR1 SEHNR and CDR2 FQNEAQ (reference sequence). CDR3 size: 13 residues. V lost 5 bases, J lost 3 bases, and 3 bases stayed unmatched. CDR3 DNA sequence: TGTGCCAGCAGCCCCGGGACAGACTATGGCTACACCTTC. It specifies CASSPGTDYGYTF.

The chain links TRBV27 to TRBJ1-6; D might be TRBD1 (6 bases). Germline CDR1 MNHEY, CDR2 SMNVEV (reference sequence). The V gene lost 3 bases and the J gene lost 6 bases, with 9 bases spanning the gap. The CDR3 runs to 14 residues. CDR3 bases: TGTGCCAGCAGTTTTCAGGGGAGTAATTCACCCCTCCACTTT. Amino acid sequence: CASSFQGSNSPLHF.

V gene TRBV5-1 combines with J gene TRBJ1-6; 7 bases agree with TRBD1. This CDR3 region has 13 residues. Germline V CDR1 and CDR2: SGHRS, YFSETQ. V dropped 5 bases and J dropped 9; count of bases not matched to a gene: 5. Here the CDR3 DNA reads TGCGCCAGCAGAGACAGGGAACGTTCACCCCTCCACTTT. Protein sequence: CASRDRERSPLHF.

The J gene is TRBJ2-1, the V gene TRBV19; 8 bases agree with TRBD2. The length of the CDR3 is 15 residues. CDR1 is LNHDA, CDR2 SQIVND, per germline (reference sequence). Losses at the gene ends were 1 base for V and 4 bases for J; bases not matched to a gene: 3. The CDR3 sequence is CASSIASGLYNEQFF. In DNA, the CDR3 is TGTGCCAGTAGTATAGCTAGCGGGCTGTACAATGAGCAGTTCTTC.

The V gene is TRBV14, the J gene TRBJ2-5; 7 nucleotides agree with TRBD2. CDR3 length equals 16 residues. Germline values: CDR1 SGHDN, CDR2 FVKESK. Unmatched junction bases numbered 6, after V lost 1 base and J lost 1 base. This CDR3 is CASSQVWGGAQETQYF. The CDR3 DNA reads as TGTGCCAGCAGCCAAGTATGGGGGGGAGCCCAAGAGACCCAGTACTTC.